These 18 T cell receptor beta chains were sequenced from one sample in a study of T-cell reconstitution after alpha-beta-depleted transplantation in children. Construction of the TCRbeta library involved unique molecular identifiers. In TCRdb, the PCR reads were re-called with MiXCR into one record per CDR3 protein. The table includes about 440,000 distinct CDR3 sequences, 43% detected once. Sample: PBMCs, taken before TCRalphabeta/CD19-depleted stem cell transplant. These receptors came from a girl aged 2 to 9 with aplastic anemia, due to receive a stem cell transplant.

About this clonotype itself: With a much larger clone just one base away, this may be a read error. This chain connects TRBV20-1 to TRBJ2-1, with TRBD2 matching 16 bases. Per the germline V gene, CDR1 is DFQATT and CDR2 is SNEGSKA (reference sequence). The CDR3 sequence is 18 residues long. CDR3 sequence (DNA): TGCTGTGCTTCGCCGGGACTAGCGGGAGGGGGCTCCTACAATGAGCAGTTCTTC. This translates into CCASPGLAGGGSYNEQFF.

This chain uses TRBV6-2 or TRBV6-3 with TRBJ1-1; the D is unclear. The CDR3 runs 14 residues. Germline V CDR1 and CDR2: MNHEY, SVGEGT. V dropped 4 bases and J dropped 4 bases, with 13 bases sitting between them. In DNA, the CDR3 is TGTGCCAGCAGTTTGGCTCTCGGAGGCACTGAAGCTTTCTTT. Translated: CASSLALGGTEAFF.

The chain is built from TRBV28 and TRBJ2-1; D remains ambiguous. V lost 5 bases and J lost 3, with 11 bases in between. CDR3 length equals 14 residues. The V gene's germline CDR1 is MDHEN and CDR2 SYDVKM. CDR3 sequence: CASSENSLYNEQFF. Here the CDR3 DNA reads TGTGCCAGCAGTGAGAACTCTCTCTACAATGAGCAGTTCTTC.

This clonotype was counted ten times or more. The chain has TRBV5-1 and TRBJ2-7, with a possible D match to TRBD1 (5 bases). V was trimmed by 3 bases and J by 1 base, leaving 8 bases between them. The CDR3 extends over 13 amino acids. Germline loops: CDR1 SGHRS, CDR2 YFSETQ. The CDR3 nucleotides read TGCGCCAGCAGCTCTCAGGGTTCCTACGAGCAGTACTTC. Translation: CASSSQGSYEQYF. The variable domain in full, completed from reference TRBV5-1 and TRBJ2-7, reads KAGVTQTPRYLIKTRGQQVTLSCSPISGHRSVSWYQQTPGQGLQFLFEYFSETQRNKGNFPGRFSGRQFSNSRSEMNVSTLELGDSALYLCASSSQGSYEQYFGPGTRLTVT.

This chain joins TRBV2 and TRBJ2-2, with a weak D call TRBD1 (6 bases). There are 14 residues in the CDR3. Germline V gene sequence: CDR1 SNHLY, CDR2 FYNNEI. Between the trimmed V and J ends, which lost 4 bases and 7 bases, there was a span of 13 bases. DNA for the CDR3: TGTGCCAGCAGTGGGGAAACACAGGGCGGGGAGCTGTTTTTT. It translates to CASSGETQGGELFF.

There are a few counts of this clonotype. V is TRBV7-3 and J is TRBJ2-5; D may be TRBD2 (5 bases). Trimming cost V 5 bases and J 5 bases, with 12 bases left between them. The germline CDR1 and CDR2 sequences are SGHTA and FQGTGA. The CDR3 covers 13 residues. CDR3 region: CASSPDFYETQYF. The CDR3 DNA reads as TGTGCCAGCAGCCCGGACTTCTATGAGACCCAGTACTTC.

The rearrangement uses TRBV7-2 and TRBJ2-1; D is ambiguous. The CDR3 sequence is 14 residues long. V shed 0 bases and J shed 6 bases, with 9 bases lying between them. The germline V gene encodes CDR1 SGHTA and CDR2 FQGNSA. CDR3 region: CASSLAITGNEQFF. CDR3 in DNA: TGTGCCAGCAGCTTAGCAATAACGGGCAATGAGCAGTTCTTC.

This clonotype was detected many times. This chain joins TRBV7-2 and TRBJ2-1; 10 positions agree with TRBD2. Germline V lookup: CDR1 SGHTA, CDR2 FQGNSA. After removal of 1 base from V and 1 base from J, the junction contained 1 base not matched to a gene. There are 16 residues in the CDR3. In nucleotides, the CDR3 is TGTGCCAGCAGCTTAGATAGCGGGAGGTCCTACAATGAGCAGTTCTTC. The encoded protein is CASSLDSGRSYNEQFF.

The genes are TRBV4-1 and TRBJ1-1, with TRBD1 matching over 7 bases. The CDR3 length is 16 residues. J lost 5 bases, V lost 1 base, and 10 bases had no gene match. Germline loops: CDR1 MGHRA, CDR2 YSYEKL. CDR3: CASSQVRGGGVTEAFF. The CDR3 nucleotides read TGCGCCAGCAGCCAAGTAAGAGGAGGGGGCGTAACTGAAGCTTTCTTT.

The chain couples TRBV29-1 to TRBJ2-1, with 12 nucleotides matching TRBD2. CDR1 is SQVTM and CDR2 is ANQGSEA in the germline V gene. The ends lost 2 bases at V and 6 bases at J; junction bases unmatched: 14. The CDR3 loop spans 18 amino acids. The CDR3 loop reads CSVEYWGTSGRLRNEQFF. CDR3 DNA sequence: TGCAGCGTTGAATATTGGGGGACTAGCGGGCGTCTCCGCAATGAGCAGTTCTTC.

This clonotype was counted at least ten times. The CDR3 protein is CSVDPALPSGGYTF. DNA of the CDR3: TGCAGCGTTGATCCGGCTCTGCCTTCTGGGGGCTACACCTTC. This chain joins TRBV29-1 and TRBJ1-2; unclear D gene. With 3 bases removed from V and 8 bases from J, the gap between germline ends came to 19 bases. The CDR3 is 14 residues long. The germline CDR1 and CDR2 sequences are SQVTM and ANQGSEA.

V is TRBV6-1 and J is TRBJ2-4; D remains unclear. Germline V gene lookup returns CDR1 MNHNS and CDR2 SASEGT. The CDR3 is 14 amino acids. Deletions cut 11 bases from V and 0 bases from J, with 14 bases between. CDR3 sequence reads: CASSEYPAKNIQYF. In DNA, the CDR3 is TGTGCCTCTTCGGAATATCCAGCCAAAAACATTCAGTACTTC.

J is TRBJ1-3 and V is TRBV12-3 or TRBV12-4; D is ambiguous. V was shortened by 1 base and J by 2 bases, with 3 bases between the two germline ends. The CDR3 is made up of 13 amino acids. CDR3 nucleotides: TGTGCCAGCAGTTTAGTACCTGGAAACACCATATATTTT. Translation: CASSLVPGNTIYF.

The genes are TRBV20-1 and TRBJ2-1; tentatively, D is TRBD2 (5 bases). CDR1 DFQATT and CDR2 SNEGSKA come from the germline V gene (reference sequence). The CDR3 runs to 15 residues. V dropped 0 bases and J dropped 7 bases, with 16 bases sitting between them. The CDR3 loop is CSARDPRFPGNEQFF. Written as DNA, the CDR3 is TGCAGTGCTAGAGACCCGAGGTTTCCGGGGAATGAGCAGTTCTTC.

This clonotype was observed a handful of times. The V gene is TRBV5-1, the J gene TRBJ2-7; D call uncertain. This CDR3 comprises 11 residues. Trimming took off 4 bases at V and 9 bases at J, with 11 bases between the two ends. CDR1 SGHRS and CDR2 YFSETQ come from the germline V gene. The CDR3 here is CASSTNTRQYF. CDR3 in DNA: TGCGCCAGCAGCACTAATACGAGGCAGTACTTC.

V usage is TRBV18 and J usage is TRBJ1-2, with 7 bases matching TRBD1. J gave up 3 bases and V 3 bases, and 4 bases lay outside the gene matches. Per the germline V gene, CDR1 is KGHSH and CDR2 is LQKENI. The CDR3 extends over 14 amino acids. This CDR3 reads CASSPGRGYYGYTF. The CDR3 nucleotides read TGTGCCAGCTCACCGGGCAGGGGGTACTATGGCTACACCTTC.

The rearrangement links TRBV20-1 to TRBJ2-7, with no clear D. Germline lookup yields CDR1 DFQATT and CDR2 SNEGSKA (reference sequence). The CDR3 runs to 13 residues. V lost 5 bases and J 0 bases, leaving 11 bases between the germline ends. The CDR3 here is CSAHHGSSYEQYF. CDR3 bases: TGCAGTGCTCACCATGGCAGCTCCTACGAGCAGTACTTC.

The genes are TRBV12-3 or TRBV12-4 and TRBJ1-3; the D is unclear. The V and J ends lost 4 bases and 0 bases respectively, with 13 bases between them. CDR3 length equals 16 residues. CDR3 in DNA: TGTGCCAGCAGTTGGCTGCTCACAGTCTCTGGAAACACCATATATTTT. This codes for CASSWLLTVSGNTIYF.